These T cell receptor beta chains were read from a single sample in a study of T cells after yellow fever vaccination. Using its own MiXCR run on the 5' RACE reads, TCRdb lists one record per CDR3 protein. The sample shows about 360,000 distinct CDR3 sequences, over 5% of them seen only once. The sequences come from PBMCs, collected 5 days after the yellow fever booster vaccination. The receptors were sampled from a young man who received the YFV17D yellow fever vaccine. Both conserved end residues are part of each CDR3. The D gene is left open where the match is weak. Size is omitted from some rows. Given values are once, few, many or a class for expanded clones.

CASSLASMNTEAFF | TGTGCCAGCAGTTTAGCAAGTATGAACACTGAAGCTTTCTTT | TRBJ1-1 | - | many | TRBV12-3/TRBV12-4
CSVRLAISYEQYF | TGCAGCGTTCGACTAGCGATTTCCTACGAGCAGTACTTC | TRBJ2-7 | TRBD2 | few | TRBV29-1
CASTLLRGGIYEQYF | TGTGCCAGCACCCTTTTAAGGGGGGGAATCTACGAGCAGTACTTC | TRBJ2-7 | - | many | TRBV11-2
CATSTDPNYEQYF | TGTGCCACCAGCACAGACCCCAATTACGAGCAGTACTTC | TRBJ2-7 | - | few | TRBV15
CASSALGGLAANEQFF | TGTGCCAGCAGCGCGCTGGGTGGACTAGCGGCCAATGAGCAGTTCTTC | TRBJ2-1 | TRBD2 | - | TRBV9
CASSSIAQSYNEQFF | TGTGCCAGCAGTTCGATAGCGCAGAGCTACAATGAGCAGTTCTTC | TRBJ2-1 | - | - | TRBV27
CASRAGTYSNQPQHF | TGTGCCAGCAGAGCCGGGACATATAGCAATCAGCCCCAGCATTTT | TRBJ1-5 | - | - | TRBV6-1
CSARDSASGRPGELFF | TGCAGTGCTAGAGATTCCGCTAGCGGGAGGCCCGGGGAGCTGTTTTTT | TRBJ2-2 | TRBD2 | few | TRBV20-1
CASSHELRQGQETQYF | TGCGCCAGCAGCCACGAACTCAGACAGGGACAAGAGACCCAGTACTTC | TRBJ2-5 | TRBD1 | - | TRBV5-1
CSARDPRQVRQPQHF | TGCAGTGCTAGAGATCCCCGACAGGTACGCCAGCCCCAGCATTTT | TRBJ1-5 | - | few | TRBV20-1
CTSSRGQGAYEQYF | TGCACCAGCAGTCGCGGACAGGGAGCCTACGAGCAGTACTTC | TRBJ2-7 | TRBD1 | - | TRBV5-1
CASRTSEETDSPLHF | TGTGCCAGCCGGACGTCCGAAGAAACGGATTCACCCCTCCACTTT | TRBJ1-6 | - | - | TRBV2
CASSPGPYSYNEQFF | TGTGCCAGCTCACCGGGACCTTACTCCTACAATGAGCAGTTCTTC | TRBJ2-1 | - | - | TRBV18
CSVEAGLGAFF | TGCAGCGTTGAGGCTGGTTTGGGAGCTTTCTTT | TRBJ1-1 | - | - | TRBV29-1
CASSLVAGGRYNEQFF | TGCGCCAGCAGCTTGGTGGCGGGAGGCCGTTACAATGAGCAGTTCTTC | TRBJ2-1 | TRBD2 | - | TRBV5-1
CASSPTGSPYNEQFF | TGTGCCAGCAGCCCGACAGGGTCCCCCTACAATGAGCAGTTCTTC | TRBJ2-1 | TRBD1 | few | TRBV5-4
CASSRGRERQKPQHF | TGTGCCAGTAGTAGGGGCCGGGAAAGGCAAAAGCCCCAGCATTTT | TRBJ1-5 | - | few | TRBV19
CASSRGSRPYQETQYF | TGTGCCAGCAGTCGTGGGTCACGGCCGTACCAAGAGACCCAGTACTTC | TRBJ2-5 | - | few | TRBV12-3/TRBV12-4
CASSLGSNEKLFF | TGTGCCAGCAGTTTAGGGTCCAATGAAAAACTGTTTTTT | TRBJ1-4 | - | many | TRBV12-3/TRBV12-4
CASSNPRGRCSETQYF | TGTGCCAGCAGCAATCCGCGGGGTAGATGCAGCGAGACCCAGTACTTC | TRBJ2-5 | - | - | TRBV21-1
CSARWTSGTDTQYF | TGCAGTGCTAGGTGGACTAGCGGGACAGATACGCAGTATTTT | TRBJ2-3 | TRBD2 | - | TRBV20-1
CASSEQGAFHEQYF | TGCGCCAGCAGCGAACAGGGGGCATTCCACGAGCAGTACTTC | TRBJ2-7 | TRBD1 | - | TRBV5-1
CASTGLTETDTQYF | TGTGCCAGCACAGGGTTAACGGAGACAGATACGCAGTATTTT | TRBJ2-3 | - | many | TRBV12-3/TRBV12-4
CASSIPSKISGANVLTF | TGTGCCAGTAGTATCCCTAGTAAAATATCTGGGGCCAACGTCCTGACTTTC | TRBJ2-6 | - | - | TRBV19
CASREREWETQYF | TGTGCCAGCAGGGAGCGGGAGTGGGAGACCCAGTACTTC | TRBJ2-5 | TRBD2 | many | TRBV11-2
CASHLVAEQYF | TGTGCCAGCCACCTAGTTGCCGAGCAGTACTTC | TRBJ2-7 | - | few | TRBV2
CASSPQRADSYNEQFF | TGTGCCAGCTCACCCCAGCGAGCGGATTCCTACAATGAGCAGTTCTTC | TRBJ2-1 | - | many | TRBV18
CSATGGSGNIQYF | TGCAGTGCTACTGGCGGGAGCGGAAACATTCAGTACTTC | TRBJ2-4 | TRBD2 | many | TRBV20-1
CSARGLRQNTEAFF | TGCAGTGCTAGGGGCCTGCGACAGAACACTGAAGCTTTCTTT | TRBJ1-1 | - | many | TRBV20-1
CASSQAVADTQYF | TGCGCCAGCAGCCAAGCGGTCGCAGATACGCAGTATTTT | TRBJ2-3 | - | - | TRBV4-1
CASSGPSIWDEQYF | TGTGCCAGCAGCGGACCGTCAATTTGGGACGAGCAGTACTTC | TRBJ2-7 | - | few | TRBV5-4
CASSSDSSGANVLTF | TGCGCCAGCAGCTCGGACAGCTCTGGGGCCAACGTCCTGACTTTC | TRBJ2-6 | - | many | TRBV5-1
CATRNREATQYF | TGTGCCACCCGGAACAGGGAGGCGACCCAGTACTTC | TRBJ2-5 | - | - | TRBV27
CASSFTSGRAYNEQFF | TGCGCCAGCAGCTTCACTAGCGGGAGAGCCTACAATGAGCAGTTCTTC | TRBJ2-1 | TRBD2 | many | TRBV5-1
CASSFTSGRAHGELFF | TGTGCCAGCAGCTTTACTAGCGGGAGGGCCCACGGGGAGCTGTTTTTT | TRBJ2-2 | TRBD2 | - | TRBV11-2
CSAPPPLAGETQYF | TGCAGTGCTCCCCCCCCTCTAGCGGGAGAGACCCAGTACTTC | TRBJ2-5 | TRBD2 | - | TRBV20-1
CASSRRGQYEQYF | TGTGCCAGCAGTCGCAGGGGGCAATACGAGCAGTACTTC | TRBJ2-7 | TRBD1 | few | TRBV6-1